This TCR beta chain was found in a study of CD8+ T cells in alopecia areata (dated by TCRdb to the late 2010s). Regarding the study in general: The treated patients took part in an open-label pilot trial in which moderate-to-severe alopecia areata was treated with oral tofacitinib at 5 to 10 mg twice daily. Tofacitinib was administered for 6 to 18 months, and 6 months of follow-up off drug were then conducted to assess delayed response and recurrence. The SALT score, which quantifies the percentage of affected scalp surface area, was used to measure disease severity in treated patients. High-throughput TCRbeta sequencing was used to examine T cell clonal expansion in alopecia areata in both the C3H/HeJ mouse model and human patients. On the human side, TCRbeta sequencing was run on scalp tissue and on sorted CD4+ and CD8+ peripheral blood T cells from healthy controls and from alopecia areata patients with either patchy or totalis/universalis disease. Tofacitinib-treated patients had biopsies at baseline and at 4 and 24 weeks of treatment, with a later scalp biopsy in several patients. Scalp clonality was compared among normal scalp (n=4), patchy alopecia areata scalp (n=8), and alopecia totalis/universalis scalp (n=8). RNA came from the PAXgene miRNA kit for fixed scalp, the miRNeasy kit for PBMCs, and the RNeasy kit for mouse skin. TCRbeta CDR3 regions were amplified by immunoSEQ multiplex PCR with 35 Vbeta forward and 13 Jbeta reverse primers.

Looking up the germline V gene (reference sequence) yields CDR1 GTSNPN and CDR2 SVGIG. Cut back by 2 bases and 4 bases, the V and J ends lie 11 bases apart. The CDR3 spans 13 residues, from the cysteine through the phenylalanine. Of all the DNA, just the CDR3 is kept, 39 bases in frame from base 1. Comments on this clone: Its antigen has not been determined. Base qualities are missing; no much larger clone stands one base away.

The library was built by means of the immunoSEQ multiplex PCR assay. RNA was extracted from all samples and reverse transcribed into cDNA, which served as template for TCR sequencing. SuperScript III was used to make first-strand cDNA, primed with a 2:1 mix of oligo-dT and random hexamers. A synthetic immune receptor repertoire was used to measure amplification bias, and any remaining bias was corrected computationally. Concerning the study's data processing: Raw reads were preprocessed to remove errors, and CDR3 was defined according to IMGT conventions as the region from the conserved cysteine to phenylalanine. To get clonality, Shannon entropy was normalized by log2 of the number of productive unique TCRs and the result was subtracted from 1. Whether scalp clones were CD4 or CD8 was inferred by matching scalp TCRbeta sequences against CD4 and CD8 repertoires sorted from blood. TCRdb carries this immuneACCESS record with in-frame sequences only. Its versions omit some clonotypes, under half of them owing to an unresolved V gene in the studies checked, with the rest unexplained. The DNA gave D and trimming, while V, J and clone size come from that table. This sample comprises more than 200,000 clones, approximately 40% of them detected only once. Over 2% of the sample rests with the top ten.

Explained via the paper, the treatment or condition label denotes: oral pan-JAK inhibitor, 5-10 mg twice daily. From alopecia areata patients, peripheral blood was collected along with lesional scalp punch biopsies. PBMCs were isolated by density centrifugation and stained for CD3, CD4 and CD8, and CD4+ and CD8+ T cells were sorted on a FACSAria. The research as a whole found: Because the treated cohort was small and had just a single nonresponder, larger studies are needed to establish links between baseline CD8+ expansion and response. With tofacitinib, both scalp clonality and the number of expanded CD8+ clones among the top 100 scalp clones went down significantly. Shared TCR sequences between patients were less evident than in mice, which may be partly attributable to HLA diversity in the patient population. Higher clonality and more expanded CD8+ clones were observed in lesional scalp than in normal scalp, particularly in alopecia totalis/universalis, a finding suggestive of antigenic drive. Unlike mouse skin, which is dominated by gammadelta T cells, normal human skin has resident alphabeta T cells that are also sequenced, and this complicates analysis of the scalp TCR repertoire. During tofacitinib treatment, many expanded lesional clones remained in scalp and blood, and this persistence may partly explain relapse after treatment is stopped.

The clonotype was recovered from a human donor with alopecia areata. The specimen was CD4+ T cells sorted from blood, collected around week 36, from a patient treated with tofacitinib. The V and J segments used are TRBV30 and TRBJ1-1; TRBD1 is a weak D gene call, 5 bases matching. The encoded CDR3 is CAWSTQGVTEAFF. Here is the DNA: TGTGCCTGGAGTACTCAAGGGGTCACTGAAGCTTTCTTT.